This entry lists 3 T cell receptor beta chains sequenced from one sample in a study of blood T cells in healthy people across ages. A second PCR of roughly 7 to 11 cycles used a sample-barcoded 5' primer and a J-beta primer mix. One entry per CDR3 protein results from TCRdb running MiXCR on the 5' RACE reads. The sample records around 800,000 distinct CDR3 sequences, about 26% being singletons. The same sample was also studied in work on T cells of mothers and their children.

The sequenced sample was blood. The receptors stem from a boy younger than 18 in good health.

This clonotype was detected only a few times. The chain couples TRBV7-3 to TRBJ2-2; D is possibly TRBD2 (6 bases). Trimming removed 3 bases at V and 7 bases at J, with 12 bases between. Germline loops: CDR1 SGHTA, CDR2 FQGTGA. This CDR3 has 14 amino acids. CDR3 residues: CASSFPPGGGELFF. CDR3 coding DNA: TGTGCCAGCAGCTTCCCCCCCGGGGGCGGGGAGCTGTTTTTT. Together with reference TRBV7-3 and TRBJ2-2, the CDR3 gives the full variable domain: GAGVSQTPSNKVTEKGKYVELRCDPISGHTALYWYRQSLGQGPEFLIYFQGTGAADDSGLPNDRFFAVRPEGSVSTLKIQRTERGDSAVYLCASSFPPGGGELFFGEGSRLTVL.

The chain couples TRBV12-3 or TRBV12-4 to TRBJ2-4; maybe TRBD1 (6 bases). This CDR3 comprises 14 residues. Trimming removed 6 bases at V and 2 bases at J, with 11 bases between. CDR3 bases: TGTGCCAGCAGCGCCCAGGGGCCCAAAAACATTCAGTACTTC. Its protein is CASSAQGPKNIQYF.

DNA of the CDR3: TGCAGTGCTGGGGTAGCGAGTGACACAGATACGCAGTATTTT. Protein sequence: CSAGVASDTDTQYF. The rearrangement uses TRBV20-1 and TRBJ2-3, with D possibly TRBD2 on 5 matching bases. This CDR3 has 14 amino acids. Trimming cost V 5 bases and J 2 bases, with 14 bases left between them. The V gene's germline CDR1 is DFQATT and CDR2 SNEGSKA (reference sequence).